Sequencing of this TCR beta chain was carried out in a study of graft-versus-host responses after intestinal transplantation. The wider study: Isolated intestinal, liver-intestinal, or multivisceral transplants had been given to the recipients. Tacrolimus plus steroids were given to all recipients for 3 to 4 years, preceded by anti-thymocyte globulin induction. Broader study findings: The study associated peak circulating GvH clone levels with early post-transplant HvG declines. GvH clones were found in recipient marrow; some appeared first in ileum or blood.

For this clone: Its antigen is unknown.

The protocol was immunoSEQ multiplex PCR, while the TCRdb copy is restricted to in-frame clones and leaves out a portion. The sample holds about 97,000 clones, around 90% seen once. From germline, CDR1 is LNHDA and CDR2 SQIVND (reference sequence). The CDR3 covers 15 residues. Trimming left V 1 base short and J 3 bases short, with 10 bases between. Sequencing was performed on PBMCs, taken approximately 470 days after intestinal transplant. The chain has TRBV19 and TRBJ1-5; D is unclear. The TCR was taken from a human patient who received an intestinal transplant, so some T cells may come from the graft donor. Here the CDR3 DNA reads TGTGCCAGTAGTATAGTCGGCAGAGACAATCAGCCCCAGCATTTT. Translating it yields CASSIVGRDNQPQHF.